This T cell receptor beta chain derives from a study of shared clonotypes between healthy human individuals. Naive CD8 cells, CD45RO-negative and positively selected for CCR7, excluded terminally differentiated effector memory CD45RA+ cells. Germline trimming cut 2 bases from V and 1 base from J; bases unmatched to any gene: 9. Germline loops: CDR1 MNHEY, CDR2 SMNVEV (reference sequence). The CDR3 runs to 18 residues. This clone was seen once. The authors loaded 150 to 250 ng DNA, 27,000 or so T cell genomes, into sorted-subset replicate PCRs. Original handling: Junction-only immunoSEQ sequences carried no quality scores, so filtering differed. TCRdb's table, derived via immunoSEQ multiplex PCR, lists solely in-frame clones and lacks some. Clone size and the V and J calls come from that table; the DNA yielded D and trimming. The data hold around 2.1 million clones, with about 92% observed a single time.

The clonotype comes from a man aged 18 to 30 in good health. Some clones in this sample may be carry-over from other donors' samples. The sample comprised naive CD8+ T cells from PBMCs. V gene TRBV27 combines with J gene TRBJ2-2, with 8 bases fitting TRBD2. This chain's CDR3 is CASSLMGTSGRNTGELFF. The CDR3 nucleotides are TGTGCCAGCAGTTTAATGGGGACAAGCGGGAGGAACACCGGGGAGCTGTTTTTT.